The rows below give T cell receptor beta chains drawn from one sample of a study of cytomegalovirus exposure and HLA in healthy donors. Profiling relied on immunoSEQ multiplex PCR, and the TCRdb table lists in-frame clones only, not all of them. Found here are 160,000 or so clones, 55% to 75% of them singletons; the top ten hold about 2.5%. Sequenced: PBMCs. The receptors derive from a human donor in good health. Both conserved end residues are part of each CDR3. A D gene is named only where the DNA matches it firmly. Rows may omit the clone size; those that give it use once, few, many or a size class.

clone size	V gene	J gene	D gene	CDR3 protein	CDR3 DNA
-	TRBV27	TRBJ1-5	-	CASSFRTDNQPQHF	TGTGCCAGCAGTTTCAGGACAGATAATCAGCCCCAGCATTTT
-	TRBV4-3	TRBJ1-6	-	CASSQDIGGYGLYSPLHF	TGCGCCAGCAGCCAAGATATCGGGGGATACGGATTGTATTCACCCCTCCACTTT
once	TRBV10-3	TRBJ2-7	-	CAITGTSGEQYF	TGTGCCATCACAGGAACCTCGGGGGAGCAGTACTTC
-	TRBV25-1	TRBJ1-1	TRBD1	CASSEGRQGWTNTEAFF	TGTGCCAGCAGTGAGGGGAGACAGGGTTGGACGAACACTGAAGCTTTCTTT
-	TRBV19	TRBJ1-4	-	CASSIQGNEKLFF	TGTGCCAGTAGTATACAGGGGAATGAAAAACTGTTTTTT
-	TRBV28	TRBJ2-7	-	CASTRGATYEQYF	TGTGCCAGCACTCGGGGGGCGACCTACGAGCAGTACTTC
-	TRBV10-3	TRBJ2-7	TRBD2	CATGSGGASYEQYF	TGTGCCACCGGGAGCGGGGGGGCCAGCTACGAGCAGTACTTC
-	TRBV29-1	TRBJ1-4	-	CSVGGGPWEKLFF	TGCAGCGTTGGCGGGGGGCCGTGGGAAAAACTGTTTTTT
-	TRBV14	TRBJ1-1	-	CASSQGAKNTEAFF	TGTGCCAGCAGCCAAGGGGCCAAGAACACTGAAGCTTTCTTT
-	TRBV7-9	TRBJ2-5	-	CASSSRNQETQYF	TGTGCCAGCAGCTCCAGAAATCAAGAGACCCAGTACTTC
few	TRBV10-3	TRBJ1-1	-	CAISGRENNEAFF	TGTGCCATCAGTGGGCGGGAGAACAATGAAGCTTTCTTT
few	TRBV27	TRBJ2-2	-	CASSLRLPKTYTGELFF	TGTGCCAGCAGTTTAAGACTCCCTAAGACCTACACCGGGGAGCTGTTTTTT
-	TRBV5-1	TRBJ1-1	-	CASSLARGDTEAFF	TGCGCCAGCAGCTTGGCCAGGGGTGACACTGAAGCTTTCTTT
once	TRBV9	TRBJ2-3	-	CASSLLTGTDTQYF	TGTGCCAGCAGCCTCCTCACGGGCACAGATACGCAGTATTTT
-	TRBV30	TRBJ2-7	TRBD1	CAWSGEGQGTAYEQYF	TGTGCCTGGAGTGGGGAAGGACAGGGGACCGCCTACGAGCAGTACTTC